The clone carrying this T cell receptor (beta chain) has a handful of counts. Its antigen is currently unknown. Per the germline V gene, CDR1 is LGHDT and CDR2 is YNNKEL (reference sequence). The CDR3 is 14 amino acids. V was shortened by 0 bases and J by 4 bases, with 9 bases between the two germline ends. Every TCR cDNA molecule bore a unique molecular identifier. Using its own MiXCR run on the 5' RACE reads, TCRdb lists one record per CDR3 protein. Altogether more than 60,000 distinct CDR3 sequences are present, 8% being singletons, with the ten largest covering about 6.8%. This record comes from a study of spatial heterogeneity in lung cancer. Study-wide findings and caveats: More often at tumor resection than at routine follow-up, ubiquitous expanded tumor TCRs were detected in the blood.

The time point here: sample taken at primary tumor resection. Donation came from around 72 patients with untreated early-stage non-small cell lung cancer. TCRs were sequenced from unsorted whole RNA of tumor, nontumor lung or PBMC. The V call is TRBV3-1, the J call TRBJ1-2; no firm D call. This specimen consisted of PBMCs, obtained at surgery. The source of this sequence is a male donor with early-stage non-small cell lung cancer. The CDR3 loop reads CASSQDQDGYGYTF. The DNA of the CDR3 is TGTGCCAGCAGCCAAGATCAGGACGGCTATGGCTACACCTTC.